This T cell receptor beta chain comes out of a study of blood T cell repertoires in COVID-19. Germline CDR1 reads MNHEY; CDR2 reads SVGEGT. This CDR3 comprises 15 residues. V shed 5 bases and J shed 4 bases, with 18 bases lying between them. Sequenced by immunoSEQ multiplex PCR; TCRdb stores in-frame clones only, minus some. The sample lists some 140,000 clones; less than 90% were seen once. The J gene is TRBJ2-7, the V gene TRBV6-2 or TRBV6-3, with D possibly matching TRBD2 (5 bases). This TCR was sampled from a man aged 40-49 years with acute COVID-19. Sequencing was performed on PBMCs or T cells enriched from blood (not recorded which). The CDR3 is CASSPSRPGMYEQYF. The CDR3 region has the DNA TGTGCCAGCAGTCCGTCACGGCCGGGGATGTACGAGCAGTACTTC.